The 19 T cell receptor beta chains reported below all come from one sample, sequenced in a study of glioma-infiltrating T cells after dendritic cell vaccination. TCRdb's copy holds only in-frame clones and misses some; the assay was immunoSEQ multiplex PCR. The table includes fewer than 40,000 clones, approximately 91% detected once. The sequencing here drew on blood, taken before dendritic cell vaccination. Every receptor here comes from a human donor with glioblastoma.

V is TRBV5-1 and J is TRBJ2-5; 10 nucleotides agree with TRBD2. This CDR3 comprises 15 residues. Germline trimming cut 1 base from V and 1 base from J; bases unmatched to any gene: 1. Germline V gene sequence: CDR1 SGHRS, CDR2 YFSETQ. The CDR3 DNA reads TGCGCCAGCAGCTTGACTAGCGGGGCCCAAGAGACCCAGTACTTC. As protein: CASSLTSGAQETQYF.

Written as DNA, the CDR3 is TGCGCCAGCAGCCGCGCCGGGACAGGGTTTATGAACACTGAAGCTTTCTTT. This encodes CASSRAGTGFMNTEAFF. J is TRBJ1-1 and V is TRBV5-1, with TRBD1 matching 9 bases. CDR1 is SGHRS, CDR2 YFSETQ, per germline. The V segment lost 4 bases and the J segment 0 bases; nucleotides outside the gene matches: 10. The CDR3 totals 17 residues.

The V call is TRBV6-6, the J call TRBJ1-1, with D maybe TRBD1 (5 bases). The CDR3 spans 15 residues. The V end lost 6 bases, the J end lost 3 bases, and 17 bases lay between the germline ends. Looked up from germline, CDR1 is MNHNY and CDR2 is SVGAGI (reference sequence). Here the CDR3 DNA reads TGTGCCAGCAGACACCAGGGCGGGATGGACACTGAAGCTTTCTTT. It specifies CASRHQGGMDTEAFF.

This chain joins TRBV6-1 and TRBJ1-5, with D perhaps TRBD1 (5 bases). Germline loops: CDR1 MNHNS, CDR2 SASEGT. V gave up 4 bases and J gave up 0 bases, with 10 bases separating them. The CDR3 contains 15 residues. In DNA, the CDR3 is TGTGCCAGCAGTGTTCTGACAGTTAGCAATCAGCCCCAGCATTTT. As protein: CASSVLTVSNQPQHF.

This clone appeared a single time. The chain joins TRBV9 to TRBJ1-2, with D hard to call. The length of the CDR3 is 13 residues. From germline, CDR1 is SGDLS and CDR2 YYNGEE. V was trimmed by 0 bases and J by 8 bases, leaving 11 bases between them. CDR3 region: CASSVAEGRGYTF. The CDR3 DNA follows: TGTGCCAGCAGCGTAGCTGAGGGTCGGGGCTACACCTTC.

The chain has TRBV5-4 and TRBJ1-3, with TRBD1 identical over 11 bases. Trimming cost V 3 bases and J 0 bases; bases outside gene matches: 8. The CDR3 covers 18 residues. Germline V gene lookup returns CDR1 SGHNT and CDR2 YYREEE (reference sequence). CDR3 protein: CASSYRTGGFYSGNTIYF. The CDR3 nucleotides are TGTGCCAGCAGCTACCGGACAGGGGGCTTTTACTCTGGAAACACCATATATTTT.

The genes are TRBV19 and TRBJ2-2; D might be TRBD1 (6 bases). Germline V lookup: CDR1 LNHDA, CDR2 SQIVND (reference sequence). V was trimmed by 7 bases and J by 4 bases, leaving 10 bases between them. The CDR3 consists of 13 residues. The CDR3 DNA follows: TGTGCCAGTATCCCCAGGGGCACCGGGGAGCTGTTTTTT. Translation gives CASIPRGTGELFF.

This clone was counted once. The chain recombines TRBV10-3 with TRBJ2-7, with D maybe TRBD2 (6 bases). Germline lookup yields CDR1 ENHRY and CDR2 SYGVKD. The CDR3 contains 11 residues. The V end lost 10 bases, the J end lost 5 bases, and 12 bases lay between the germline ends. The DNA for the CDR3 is TGTGCCACCTGGGGGGATAACGAGCAGTACTTC. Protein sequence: CATWGDNEQYF.

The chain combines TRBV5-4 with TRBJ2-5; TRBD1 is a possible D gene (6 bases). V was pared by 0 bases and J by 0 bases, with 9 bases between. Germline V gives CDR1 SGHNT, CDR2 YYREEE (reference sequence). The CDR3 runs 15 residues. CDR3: CASSLGGQYQETQYF. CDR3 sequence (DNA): TGTGCCAGCAGCTTGGGTGGACAGTACCAAGAGACCCAGTACTTC.

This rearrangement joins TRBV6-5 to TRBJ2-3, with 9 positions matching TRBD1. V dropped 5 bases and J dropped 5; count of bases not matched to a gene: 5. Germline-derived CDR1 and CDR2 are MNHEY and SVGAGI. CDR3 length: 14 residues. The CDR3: CASSPGQGRDTQYF. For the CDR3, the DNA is TGTGCCAGCAGTCCGGGACAGGGAAGAGATACGCAGTATTTT.

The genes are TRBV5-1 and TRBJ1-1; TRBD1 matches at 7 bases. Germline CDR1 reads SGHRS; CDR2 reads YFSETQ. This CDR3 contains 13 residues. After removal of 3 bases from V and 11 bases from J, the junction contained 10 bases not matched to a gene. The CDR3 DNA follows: TGCGCCAGCAGCTCGGGAGAGGACAGGATGGCTTTCTTT. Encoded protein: CASSSGEDRMAFF.

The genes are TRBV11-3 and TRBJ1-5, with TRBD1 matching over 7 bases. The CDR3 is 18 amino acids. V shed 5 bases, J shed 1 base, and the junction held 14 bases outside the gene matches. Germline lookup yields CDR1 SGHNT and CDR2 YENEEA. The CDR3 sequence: CASSNRDTGTESNQPQHF. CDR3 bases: TGTGCCAGCAGCAATCGGGACACCGGGACAGAAAGCAATCAGCCCCAGCATTTT. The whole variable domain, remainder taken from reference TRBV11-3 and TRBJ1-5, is EAGVVQSPRYKIIEKKQPVAFWCNPISGHNTLYWYLQNLGQGPELLIRYENEEAVDDSQLPKDRFSAERLKGVDSTLKIQPAELGDSAVYLCASSNRDTGTESNQPQHFGDGTRLSIL.

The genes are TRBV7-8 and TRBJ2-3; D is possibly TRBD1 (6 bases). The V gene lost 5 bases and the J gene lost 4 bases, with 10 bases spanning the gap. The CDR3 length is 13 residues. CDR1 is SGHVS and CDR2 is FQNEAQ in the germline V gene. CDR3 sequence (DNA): TGTGCCAGCAGCCCCGGGACACCAGATACGCAGTATTTT. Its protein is CASSPGTPDTQYF. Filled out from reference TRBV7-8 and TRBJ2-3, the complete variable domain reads GAGVSQSPRYKVAKRGQDVALRCDPISGHVSLFWYQQALGQGPEFLTYFQNEAQLDKSGLPSDRFFAERPEGSVSTLKIQRTQQEDSAVYLCASSPGTPDTQYFGPGTRLTVL.

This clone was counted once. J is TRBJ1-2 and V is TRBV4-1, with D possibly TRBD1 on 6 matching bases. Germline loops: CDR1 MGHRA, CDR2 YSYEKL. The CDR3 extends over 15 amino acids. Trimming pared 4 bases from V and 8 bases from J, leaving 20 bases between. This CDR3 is CASSLEGTGTGGYTF. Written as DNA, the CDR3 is TGCGCCAGCAGCCTAGAGGGAACAGGGACGGGCGGCTACACCTTC.

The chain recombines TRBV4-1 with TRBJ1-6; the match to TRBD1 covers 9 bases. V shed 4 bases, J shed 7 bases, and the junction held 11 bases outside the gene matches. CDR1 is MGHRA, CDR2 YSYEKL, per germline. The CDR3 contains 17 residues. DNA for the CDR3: TGCGCCAGCAGCCCCCCCCTTGCGGGACAGGGCAATTCACCCCTCCACTTT. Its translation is CASSPPLAGQGNSPLHF.

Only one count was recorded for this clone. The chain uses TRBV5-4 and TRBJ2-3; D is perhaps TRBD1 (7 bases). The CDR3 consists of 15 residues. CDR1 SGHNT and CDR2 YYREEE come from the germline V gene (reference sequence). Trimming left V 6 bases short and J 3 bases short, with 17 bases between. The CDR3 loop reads CASTGRDRRTDTQYF. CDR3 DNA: TGTGCCAGCACCGGGCGGGACAGAAGAACAGATACGCAGTATTTT.

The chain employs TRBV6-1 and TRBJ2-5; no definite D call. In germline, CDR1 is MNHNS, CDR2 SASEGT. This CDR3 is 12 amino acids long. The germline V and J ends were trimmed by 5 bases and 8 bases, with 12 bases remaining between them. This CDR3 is CASSSQDETQYF. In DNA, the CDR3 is TGTGCCAGCAGTTCTCAGGATGAAACCCAGTACTTC.

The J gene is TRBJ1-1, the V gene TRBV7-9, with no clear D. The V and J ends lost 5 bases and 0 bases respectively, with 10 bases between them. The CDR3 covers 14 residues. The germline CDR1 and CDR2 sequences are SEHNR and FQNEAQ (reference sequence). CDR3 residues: CASSPREMNTEAFF. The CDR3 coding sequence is TGTGCCAGCAGCCCCCGAGAAATGAACACTGAAGCTTTCTTT.

The CDR3 DNA follows: TGTGCCACGGCCGGGGTACAGGGTACCTATGGCTACACCTTC. It encodes CATAGVQGTYGYTF. J is TRBJ1-2 and V is TRBV10-3, with D perhaps matching TRBD1 (6 bases). CDR1 is ENHRY, CDR2 SYGVKD, per germline. The CDR3 loop spans 14 amino acids. Trimming pared 10 bases from V and 4 bases from J, leaving 19 bases between.